The 15 T cell receptor beta chains below all came from one sample that was sequenced in a study of blood T cells in healthy people across ages. Primed by a sample-barcoded 5' primer and a J-beta primer mix, a second PCR proceeded for about 7 to 11 cycles. TCRdb ran MiXCR on the 5' RACE reads and lists one entry per CDR3 protein. The sample has approximately 1.5 million distinct CDR3 sequences, 35% to 45% seen once. What was sequenced was blood. These receptors came from a young woman in good health.

The V and J genes are TRBV25-1 and TRBJ2-7; 10 bases are shared with TRBD1. Germline V CDR1 and CDR2: MGHDK, SYGVNS. V shed 6 bases and J 4 bases; nucleotides not matched to a gene: 6. This CDR3 is 14 amino acids long. CDR3 residues: CASREGDRGYEQYF. In DNA form, the CDR3 reads TGTGCCAGCAGGGAAGGGGACAGGGGTTACGAGCAGTACTTC.

In its sample, this clonotype was seen a few times. The rearrangement links TRBV6-2 or TRBV6-3 to TRBJ1-2, with 7 nucleotides matching TRBD1. The length of the CDR3 is 14 residues. The junction had 9 bases not matched to a gene; V was cut back by 5 bases and J by 6 bases. Looked up from germline, CDR1 is MNHEY and CDR2 is SVGEGT. The CDR3 sequence is CASSTQGKQDGYTF. The CDR3 region has the DNA TGTGCCAGCAGTACACAGGGGAAGCAGGATGGCTACACCTTC.

In the case of this clonotype: Germline is not matched at one junction end, which may reflect a read error. The rearrangement joins TRBV6-5 to TRBJ2-4, with D hard to call. The assigned J gene may be wrong: the sequence end matches TRBJ2-5 better. The CDR3 length is 11 residues. Germline V CDR1 and CDR2: MNHEY, SVGAGI. The CDR3 bases are TGTGCCCGCAGCCACTATGAGACCCAGTACTTC. It encodes CARSHYETQYF.

The chain carries TRBV20-1 and TRBJ2-7; unclear D gene. CDR3 length equals 14 residues. Trimming left V 1 base short and J 3 bases short, with 13 bases between. Looked up from germline, CDR1 is DFQATT and CDR2 is SNEGSKA (reference sequence). Here the CDR3 DNA reads TGCAGTGCTAGAGCGGACGGCAGTATCTACGAGCAGTACTTC. As protein: CSARADGSIYEQYF.

Only a few counts were recorded for this clonotype. The rearrangement links TRBV5-6 to TRBJ2-5, with TRBD2 matching 7 bases. The length of the CDR3 is 14 residues. Germline assignment: CDR1 SGHDT and CDR2 YYEEEE. Losses at the gene ends were 0 bases for V and 5 bases for J; bases not matched to a gene: 4. CDR3 sequence: CASSLASGLETQYF. The CDR3 DNA is TGTGCCAGCAGCTTGGCTAGCGGTCTGGAGACCCAGTACTTC. The entire variable domain, with the rest obtained from reference TRBV5-6 and TRBJ2-5, is as follows: DAGVTQSPTHLIKTRGQQVTLRCSPKSGHDTVSWYQQALGQGPQFIFQYYEEEERQRGNFPDRFSGHQFPNYSSELNVNALLLGDSALYLCASSLASGLETQYFGPGTRLLVL.

This clonotype was seen repeatedly, ten times or more. The V and J genes are TRBV30 and TRBJ1-1; 7 positions agree with TRBD1. Germline-derived CDR1 and CDR2 are GTSNPN and SVGIG (reference sequence). The V segment lost 1 base and the J segment 0 bases; nucleotides outside the gene matches: 5. The CDR3 covers 15 residues. The CDR3 sequence is CAWSGNRGMNTEAFF. CDR3 nucleotides: TGTGCCTGGAGTGGAAACAGGGGAATGAACACTGAAGCTTTCTTT.

The chain uses TRBV4-1 and TRBJ2-7; tentatively, D is TRBD1 or TRBD2 (5 bases each). The end of the DNA fits TRBJ2-5 better, so the J call may be wrong. Germline CDR1 reads MGHRA; CDR2 reads YSYEKL. The CDR3 consists of 20 residues. The CDR3 region has the DNA TGCGCCAGCAGCCAAGAATCATTCCCGTGGGGGAGAAATTTTTTTGAGACCCAGTACTTC. It encodes CASSQESFPWGRNFFETQYF.

This clonotype was observed a few times. The DNA for the CDR3 is TGTGCCAGCAGCCCATTGGACAGGGACAATGAGCAGTACTTC. Amino acid sequence: CASSPLDRDNEQYF. The rearrangement uses TRBV27 and TRBJ2-5; TRBD1 matches 8 bases. Germline CDR1 reads MNHEY; CDR2 reads SMNVEV (reference sequence). The CDR3 covers 14 residues. The V and J ends lost 6 bases and 11 bases, in that order; junction bases with no gene match: 14.

This sequence joins TRBV10-3 and TRBJ1-6; D is unresolved. The V end lost 6 bases, the J end lost 10 bases, and 16 bases lay between the germline ends. Germline lookup yields CDR1 ENHRY and CDR2 SYGVKD. This CDR3 contains 14 residues. DNA of the CDR3: TGTGCCATCAGGGACGTCATACTTGGGTCACCCCTCCACTTT. Protein sequence: CAIRDVILGSPLHF.

The chain links TRBV13 to TRBJ1-2, with 10 positions matching TRBD1. The V segment lost 3 bases and the J segment 7 bases; nucleotides outside the gene matches: 5. The CDR3 consists of 14 residues. The V gene's germline CDR1 is PRHDT and CDR2 FYEKMQ (reference sequence). CDR3 loop: CASSFGTGVGGYTF. Written as DNA, the CDR3 is TGTGCCAGCAGCTTCGGGACAGGGGTTGGTGGCTACACCTTC.

The chain uses TRBV2 and TRBJ2-5; 8 bases agree with TRBD1. This CDR3 region has 15 residues. Germline CDR1 reads SNHLY; CDR2 reads FYNNEI. J lost 4 bases, V lost 7 bases, and 11 bases had no gene match. This CDR3 is CASKRQGAPAETQYF. Written as DNA, the CDR3 is TGTGCCAGCAAAAGGCAGGGGGCTCCAGCAGAGACCCAGTACTTC.

The J gene is TRBJ1-1, the V gene TRBV20-1; weak D call: TRBD1 (5 bases). Trimming cost V 1 base and J 1 base, with 19 bases left between them. CDR3 length: 17 amino acids. Germline values: CDR1 DFQATT, CDR2 SNEGSKA (reference sequence). CDR3 in DNA: TGCAGTGCTAGAGGAGGAGGGGTCTCAGCACCGAACACTGAAGCTTTCTTT. Its translation: CSARGGGVSAPNTEAFF.

As DNA, the CDR3 is TGCAGTGCTAGAGATCCCGCCGGGACTGGACCCTTACCCCTCCACTTT. Translation: CSARDPAGTGPLPLHF. This chain connects TRBV20-1 to TRBJ1-6, with D maybe TRBD1 (5 bases). The CDR3 contains 16 residues. From germline, CDR1 is DFQATT and CDR2 SNEGSKA (reference sequence). V lost 0 bases, J lost 12 bases, and 21 bases lay in between.

This clonotype was counted only a few times. The chain employs TRBV7-9 and TRBJ1-1; 10 bases align to TRBD1. CDR3 length: 15 amino acids. Germline lookup yields CDR1 SEHNR and CDR2 FQNEAQ (reference sequence). The V gene end was trimmed by 5 bases and the J gene end by 1 base; junction bases not matched to a gene: 4. CDR3 bases: TGTGCCAGCAGCCACGGGACAGGGGCGAACACTGAAGCTTTCTTT. Protein: CASSHGTGANTEAFF.

A single count supports this clonotype. The chain recombines TRBV28 with TRBJ1-1, with a tentative D call TRBD1 (5 bases). The CDR3 contains 14 residues. Germline CDR1 is MDHEN and CDR2 is SYDVKM. Trimming cost V 10 bases and J 1 base, with 16 bases left between them. The CDR3 DNA sequence: TGTGCCACTGACTCTGGGGGGGAGAACACTGAAGCTTTCTTT. Its protein product is CATDSGGENTEAFF.